The clone carrying this T cell receptor (beta chain) was seen once. Antigen unknown. In the CD4+ fraction, cells were divided into CD45RA+ naive and CD45RA-negative memory subsets. This sample was taken from a study of shared clonotypes between healthy human individuals. The study, taken as a whole, reports: Generation of non-shared clonotypes was less probable than generation of clonotypes shared by all four donors. Rarefaction showed sorted-subset sequencing was incomplete despite large depth. Estimated clonotype richness was generally higher in naive than memory subsets.

Per germline, CDR1 SGHTA and CDR2 FQGNSA. CDR3 length equals 18 residues. Trimming cost V 1 base and J 8 bases; bases outside gene matches: 15. The table came from immunoSEQ multiplex PCR; TCRdb's copy has only in-frame clones and leaves some out. Here the sample spans approximately 1,500,000 clones, about 96% being singletons. The source is a man aged 25 to 45 in good health. Material for sequencing was naive CD4+ T cells sorted from blood. Subset meaning: CD45RA+ positively selected. V and J are TRBV7-2 and TRBJ2-1; 9 bases fit TRBD2. CDR3 sequence (DNA): TGTGCCAGCAGCTTAGGTTGGCTAGCGGGAACCGATGCGGATGAGCAGTTCTTC. This encodes CASSLGWLAGTDADEQFF.